Below, 22 T cell receptor beta chains from the same sample are listed, as sequenced in a study of cytomegalovirus exposure and HLA in healthy donors. The PCR ran on 60 Vbeta and 13 Jbeta primers. The repertoire was sequenced with immunoSEQ multiplex PCR; TCRdb's copy has only in-frame clones and lacks some. The table for this sample gives about 200,000 clones. Sequenced sample: PBMCs. The receptors originated from a boy younger than 18 in good health and CMV-seronegative.

The CDR3 is CASSLSPGGASYEQYF. CDR3 DNA sequence: TGTGCCAGCAGCTTATCCCCGGGGGGCGCTTCCTACGAGCAGTACTTC. The chain couples TRBV13 to TRBJ2-7; weak D call: TRBD2 (7 bases). V was shortened by 2 bases and J by 1 base, with 15 bases between the two germline ends. Germline V CDR1 and CDR2: PRHDT, FYEKMQ (reference sequence). The CDR3 is 16 residues long.

The chain links TRBV6-5 to TRBJ1-2; D gene uncertain. This CDR3 spans 11 amino acids. Looked up from germline, CDR1 is MNHEY and CDR2 is SVGAGI. V was trimmed by 5 bases and J by 9 bases, leaving 10 bases between them. The CDR3 sequence is CASSARPRYTF. The DNA of the CDR3 is TGTGCCAGCAGTGCTAGGCCTCGCTACACCTTC.

The chain joins TRBV7-9 to TRBJ1-6; D uncertain. The CDR3 contains 16 residues. Germline CDR1 reads SEHNR; CDR2 reads FQNEAQ (reference sequence). Trimming removed 7 bases from V and 10 bases from J, with 23 bases in between. The CDR3, as DNA: TGTGCCAGCACAAAAATGAATTCGGGTGAAGGATCACCCCTCCACTTT. Residues: CASTKMNSGEGSPLHF.

The chain is built from TRBV7-2 and TRBJ2-5; 7 nucleotides agree with TRBD2. The V gene's germline CDR1 is SGHTA and CDR2 FQGNSA. Losses at the gene ends were 3 bases for V and 4 bases for J; bases not matched to a gene: 11. The CDR3 extends over 16 amino acids. The CDR3 DNA follows: TGTGCCAGCAGCTTTGAAAGGGGCGGGGGAGGAGAGACCCAGTACTTC. Amino acids: CASSFERGGGGETQYF.

The chain is built from TRBV15 and TRBJ2-7, with 7 bases that match TRBD1. Germline V gives CDR1 LNHNV, CDR2 YYDKDF (reference sequence). The CDR3 length is 14 residues. The ends lost 5 bases at V and 7 bases at J; junction bases unmatched: 11. This CDR3 is CATSGLQGFSEQYF. The CDR3 nucleotides read TGTGCCACCAGCGGTTTACAGGGGTTCTCTGAGCAGTACTTC.

This chain joins TRBV9 and TRBJ2-1, with a weak D call TRBD2 (7 bases). CDR1 and CDR2 from the germline V gene are SGDLS and YYNGEE. CDR3 length: 14 amino acids. The V end lost 0 bases, the J end lost 9 bases, and 13 bases lay between the germline ends. The CDR3 DNA reads TGTGCCAGCAGCGTAGGGGGGGGGCAAAGTGAGCAGTTCTTC. It encodes CASSVGGGQSEQFF.

V and J are TRBV19 and TRBJ2-1, with 7 bases identical to TRBD1. Germline V lookup: CDR1 LNHDA, CDR2 SQIVND (reference sequence). The length of the CDR3 is 12 residues. Trimming took 9 bases from V and 3 from J; bases not matched to a gene: 2. The CDR3 reads CASRDSYNEQFF. The CDR3 nucleotides read TGTGCCAGCCGGGACAGCTACAATGAGCAGTTCTTC.

The V and J genes are TRBV5-1 and TRBJ2-1, with unresolved D. This CDR3 spans 14 amino acids. V was shortened by 0 bases and J by 4 bases, with 8 bases between the two germline ends. Germline V gene data show CDR1 as SGHRS and CDR2 as YFSETQ. DNA of the CDR3: TGCGCCAGCAGCTTGGCCACCACTTACAATGAGCAGTTCTTC. Its translation: CASSLATTYNEQFF.

This rearrangement joins TRBV6-5 to TRBJ2-5; no reliable D call. Germline V gives CDR1 MNHEY, CDR2 SVGAGI. This CDR3 region has 12 residues. V lost 4 bases, J lost 5 bases, and 8 bases lay in between. CDR3 protein: CASSSLGETQYF. The CDR3 DNA reads as TGTGCCAGCAGTTCCCTCGGGGAGACCCAGTACTTC.

DNA for the CDR3: TGTGCCAGCAGGCCTACCCTTTATTCTGAAGCTTTCTTT. Translation: CASRPTLYSEAFF. The chain recombines TRBV2 with TRBJ1-1; D is ambiguous. The CDR3 runs to 13 residues. Germline V gives CDR1 SNHLY, CDR2 FYNNEI. The germline V and J ends were trimmed by 6 bases and 6 bases, with 14 bases remaining between them. Full variable domain (missing parts from reference TRBV2 and TRBJ1-1): EPEVTQTPSHQVTQMGQEVILRCVPISNHLYFYWYRQILGQKVEFLVSFYNNEISEKSEIFDDQFSVERPDGSNFTLKIRSTKLEDSAMYFCASRPTLYSEAFFGQGTRLTVV.

The chain is built from TRBV5-6 and TRBJ2-2, with D possibly TRBD2 on 5 matching bases. V lost 5 bases to trimming and J lost 0 bases, with 17 bases between them. The V gene's germline CDR1 is SGHDT and CDR2 YYEEEE. The CDR3 runs to 17 residues. In DNA form, the CDR3 reads TGTGCCAGCAGGTTAACCCCCTCGGGGACGAACACCGGGGAGCTGTTTTTT. It codes for CASRLTPSGTNTGELFF.

This chain links TRBV7-2 with TRBJ1-1; tentative D call: TRBD1 (6 bases). The CDR3 runs to 13 residues. From germline, CDR1 is SGHTA and CDR2 FQGNSA. Trimming shortened V by 0 bases and J by 8 bases, and 10 bases separated the two germline ends. DNA for the CDR3: TGTGCCAGCAGCTTAGCTGGACAGTCCGAAGCTTTCTTT. Amino acid sequence: CASSLAGQSEAFF.

The gene calls are TRBV10-1 and TRBJ1-6; 7 bases fit TRBD1. V trimming: 3 bases; J trimming: 10 bases; junction bases outside the gene matches: 12. This CDR3 is built from 16 residues. Germline lookup yields CDR1 WNHNN and CDR2 SYGVQD (reference sequence). The CDR3 DNA follows: TGCGCCAGCAGTGAATACCGGGACAGCCGGCAATCACCCCTCCACTTT. Encoded protein: CASSEYRDSRQSPLHF.

This CDR3 is CSVKAWTDAETQYF. The CDR3 DNA reads as TGCAGCGTTAAAGCCTGGACAGATGCGGAGACCCAGTACTTC. The chain joins TRBV29-1 to TRBJ2-5, with a weak D call TRBD1 (6 bases). Trimming shortened V by 5 bases and J by 5 bases, and 18 bases separated the two germline ends. The CDR3 is 14 amino acids. Looked up from germline, CDR1 is SQVTM and CDR2 is ANQGSEA.

The J gene is TRBJ2-7, the V gene TRBV27, with 8 bases matching TRBD2. V dropped 6 bases and J dropped 5; count of bases not matched to a gene: 6. From germline, CDR1 is MNHEY and CDR2 SMNVEV (reference sequence). The length of the CDR3 is 13 residues. CDR3 loop: CASSGAGAHEQYF. The CDR3 DNA sequence: TGTGCCAGCAGCGGAGCGGGGGCCCACGAGCAGTACTTC.

This sequence joins TRBV5-8 and TRBJ1-2, with D tentatively TRBD1 (6 bases). The length of the CDR3 is 18 residues. V was shortened by 1 base and J by 2 bases, with 21 bases between the two germline ends. Germline V CDR1 and CDR2: SGHTS, YDEGEE. CDR3 loop: CASSLTGFWTIGNYGYTF. CDR3 coding DNA: TGTGCCAGCAGCTTGACAGGGTTTTGGACGATTGGGAACTATGGCTACACCTTC.

The chain joins TRBV5-6 to TRBJ2-2; perhaps TRBD1 as D (6 bases). V was clipped by 3 bases and J by 3 bases, with 15 bases between them. The CDR3 sequence is 16 residues long. The germline CDR1 and CDR2 sequences are SGHDT and YYEEEE. The CDR3 DNA sequence: TGTGCCAGCAGCTCTAACCCGGGACAACACACCGGGGAGCTGTTTTTT. Residues: CASSSNPGQHTGELFF.

This rearrangement joins TRBV5-8 to TRBJ1-5; 7 positions match TRBD1. The CDR3 sequence is 16 residues long. V shed 4 bases and J 3 bases; nucleotides not matched to a gene: 10. Germline V CDR1 and CDR2: SGHTS, YDEGEE. Here the CDR3 DNA reads TGTGCCAGCAGCAGAACAGGGGCACGTACCAATCAGCCCCAGCATTTT. Its protein is CASSRTGARTNQPQHF.

The chain employs TRBV9 and TRBJ2-1; TRBD1 is a possible D gene (6 bases). Germline-derived CDR1 and CDR2 are SGDLS and YYNGEE. V gave up 3 bases and J gave up 4 bases, with 8 bases separating them. The CDR3 is made up of 13 amino acids. The CDR3 DNA reads TGTGCCAGCAGCGCAGGGGTTTACAATGAGCAGTTCTTC. Its protein product is CASSAGVYNEQFF.

This CDR3 reads CASSATMGEGAVAFF. As DNA, the CDR3 is TGTGCCAGCAGCGCCACCATGGGCGAAGGGGCGGTGGCTTTCTTT. V gene TRBV9 combines with J gene TRBJ1-1; tentative D call: TRBD1 (5 bases). V was trimmed by 3 bases and J by 11 bases, leaving 23 bases between them. This CDR3 is 15 amino acids long. CDR1 is SGDLS, CDR2 YYNGEE, per germline.

The chain combines TRBV19 with TRBJ1-5, with TRBD1 matching 8 bases. The germline gives CDR1 LNHDA, CDR2 SQIVND (reference sequence). CDR3 length: 18 amino acids. J was trimmed by 0 bases and V by 5 bases; bases with no gene match: 12. This CDR3 reads CASSLQHRGMFSNQPQHF. CDR3 bases: TGTGCCAGTAGTCTACAACACAGGGGGATGTTTAGCAATCAGCCCCAGCATTTT.

V and J are TRBV11-3 and TRBJ1-1, with D possibly TRBD1 on 5 matching bases. Germline CDR1 is SGHNT and CDR2 is YENEEA. The V and J ends lost 3 bases and 6 bases respectively, with 8 bases between them. The CDR3 is made up of 12 amino acids. The DNA of the CDR3 is TGTGCCAGCAGCTTGCCGGGGGCTGAAGCTTTCTTT. It codes for CASSLPGAEAFF.